This T cell receptor (beta chain) was observed in a study of CD8 T cells in ankylosing spondylitis. General study points: What seemed typical of ankylosing spondylitis blood was a TCR beta motif built from under 10 highly homologous variants. A subset of motif variants has previously been described in the synovial fluid and blood of reactive arthritis. There was reportedly significant enrichment of clones that were disease-linked in matched ankylosing spondylitis synovial fluid.

Details on this clonotype: Its antigen is still unknown. A single base separates this from a much larger clone, so it may be a read error.

Quantitative molecular-barcoded 5'-RACE generated the TCR beta libraries. TCRdb re-called the 5' RACE reads with MiXCR, one entry per CDR3 protein. This sample has around 130,000 distinct CDR3 sequences, with about 6.4% found just once. The CDR3 totals 13 residues. Looked up from germline, CDR1 is SGHTA and CDR2 is FQGNSA. J is TRBJ2-3 and V is TRBV7-2; D ambiguous. This receptor was taken from a male donor with ankylosing spondylitis or in good health (not recorded which). The sequenced material came from blood, either unsorted or a sorted T cell fraction (not recorded which). The CDR3 DNA reads as TGTGCCAGCAGCTTTGAAGTGGCAGATCCGCAGTATTTT. This sequence encodes CASSFEVADPQYF.